The sequence of this T cell receptor (beta chain) was determined in a study of blood T cell repertoires in COVID-19. Study details: Samples representing acute and convalescent COVID-19 were sourced from the United States, Italy and Spain. T cells, B-cell-depleted T cells, or PBMCs provided the cDNA or gDNA that served as material.

Authors' methods: Amplifying reference gene primers gave estimates of nucleated cell counts. The repertoire was sequenced with immunoSEQ multiplex PCR; TCRdb's copy has only in-frame clones and lacks some. V and J calls and clone size come straight from that table; D and trimming were deduced from the DNA. The top ten clones hold 3.5% to 4.5% of a sample with 100,000 to 150,000 clones, roughly four fifths of them seen once. The material sequenced was peripheral blood. The sequence came from a woman aged 50 to 60 with acute or convalescent COVID-19.

CDR3 sequence reads: CASSHPGGVEKLFF. The CDR3 bases are TGTGCCAGCAGCCATCCAGGAGGGGTAGAAAAACTGTTTTTT. The chain joins TRBV16 to TRBJ1-4, with a possible D match to TRBD1 (5 bases). V was cut by 3 bases and J by 8 bases, with 13 bases left in between. This CDR3 is 14 amino acids long. Germline lookup yields CDR1 KGHSY and CDR2 FQNENV.